This is a list of T cell receptor beta chains from one sample in a study of CD8+ T cells in alopecia areata. Some clones are missing from TCRdb's copy, which holds only in-frame ones; the method was immunoSEQ multiplex PCR. The table lists around 120,000 clones, around two fifths of them singletons. The sequenced sample consisted of CD4+ T cells sorted from blood. Every receptor here comes from a human donor with alopecia areata. CDR3s include the opening cysteine and the closing phenylalanine or tryptophan. The D gene is left open where the match is weak. For some rows the clone size is stated as once, few or many, or as a class when expanded; others skip it.

size: NA; V: TRBV28; D: NA; length: 14; J: TRBJ2-5; CDR3: CASSGRGIQETQYF; DNA: TGTGCCAGCAGTGGCAGGGGAATTCAAGAGACCCAGTACTTC
size: NA; V: TRBV29-1; D: NA; length: 13; J: TRBJ2-7; CDR3: CSVQTVYSYEQYF; DNA: TGCAGCGTCCAGACAGTTTACTCCTACGAGCAGTACTTC
size: few; V: TRBV29-1; D: NA; length: 16; J: TRBJ2-5; CDR3: CSVVSSGLTLEETQYF; DNA: TGCAGCGTTGTGTCCAGCGGTCTCACCCTGGAGGAGACCCAGTACTTC
size: NA; V: TRBV30; D: TRBD2; length: 12; J: TRBJ2-7; CDR3: CAHGRGTYEQYF; DNA: TGTGCTCACGGGAGGGGGACCTACGAGCAGTACTTC
size: few; V: TRBV18; D: TRBD1; length: 15; J: TRBJ2-1; CDR3: CASSPRTGNHNEQFF; DNA: TGTGCCAGCTCACCGAGGACAGGGAACCACAATGAGCAGTTCTTC
size: few; V: TRBV18; D: NA; length: 12; J: TRBJ2-7; CDR3: CASSLPPYEQYF; DNA: TGTGCCAGCTCACTCCCCCCCTACGAGCAGTACTTC
size: NA; V: TRBV30; D: TRBD1; length: 15; J: TRBJ2-3; CDR3: CAWGPGQGSTDTQYF; DNA: TGTGCCTGGGGCCCGGGACAGGGTAGCACAGATACGCAGTATTTT
size: few; V: TRBV29-1; D: NA; length: 14; J: TRBJ2-3; CDR3: CSVTQAGFTDTQYF; DNA: TGCAGCGTTACCCAAGCGGGCTTTACAGATACGCAGTATTTT
size: NA; V: TRBV9; D: NA; length: 15; J: TRBJ1-2; CDR3: CASSVGLSSNYGYTF; DNA: TGTGCCAGCAGCGTAGGGTTAAGCTCCAACTATGGCTACACCTTC
size: NA; V: TRBV5-5; D: NA; length: 14; J: TRBJ2-5; CDR3: CASSWESWGETQYF; DNA: TGTGCCAGCAGCTGGGAGTCTTGGGGGGAGACCCAGTACTTC
size: NA; V: TRBV30; D: NA; length: 12; J: TRBJ1-1; CDR3: CASGRYNTEAFF; DNA: TGTGCCTCGGGGCGATATAACACTGAAGCTTTCTTT
size: few; V: TRBV4-3; D: NA; length: 13; J: TRBJ2-2; CDR3: CASRGAGYGELFF; DNA: TGCGCCAGCAGGGGGGCTGGGTACGGGGAGCTGTTTTTT
size: NA; V: TRBV29-1; D: NA; length: 12; J: TRBJ2-3; CDR3: CSVGDPTDTQYF; DNA: TGCAGCGTTGGGGACCCCACAGATACGCAGTATTTT
size: NA; V: TRBV7-9; D: NA; length: 15; J: TRBJ2-3; CDR3: CASSLIGPRADTQYF; DNA: TGTGCCAGCAGCTTAATCGGTCCGAGAGCAGATACGCAGTATTTT
size: few; V: TRBV29-1; D: TRBD1; length: 13; J: TRBJ2-3; CDR3: CSVGTGGAGTQYF; DNA: TGCAGCGTTGGGACAGGGGGCGCGGGTACGCAGTATTTT
size: few; V: TRBV30; D: NA; length: 13; J: TRBJ2-1; CDR3: CAWASDPYNEQFF; DNA: TGTGCCTGGGCGAGCGACCCCTACAATGAGCAGTTCTTC
size: NA; V: TRBV6-6; D: NA; length: 15; J: TRBJ1-2; CDR3: CASSYSGTGTYGYTF; DNA: TGTGCCAGCAGTTACTCCGGGACCGGGACCTATGGCTACACCTTC
size: few; V: TRBV27; D: TRBD1; length: 17; J: TRBJ1-5; CDR3: CASRLTGGGISNQPQHF; DNA: TGTGCCAGCAGACTGACAGGGGGAGGGATAAGCAATCAGCCCCAGCATTTT
size: NA; V: TRBV5-1; D: TRBD1; length: 14; J: TRBJ1-2; CDR3: CASSLVDRGAGYTF; DNA: TGTGCCAGCAGCTTGGTGGACAGGGGGGCCGGCTACACCTTC
size: NA; V: TRBV11-2; D: TRBD2; length: 16; J: TRBJ2-1; CDR3: CASSLVRAGADNEQFF; DNA: TGTGCCAGCAGCTTAGTTCGAGCGGGAGCCGACAATGAGCAGTTCTTC
size: few; V: TRBV29-1; D: NA; length: 13; J: TRBJ1-1; CDR3: CSVPREGFTEAFF; DNA: TGCAGCGTCCCAAGGGAGGGGTTCACTGAAGCTTTCTTT
size: NA; V: TRBV9; D: TRBD2; length: 14; J: TRBJ2-5; CDR3: CASSVGTSGETQYF; DNA: TGTGCCAGCAGCGTGGGGACTAGCGGAGAGACCCAGTACTTC
size: NA; V: TRBV29-1; D: NA; length: 14; J: TRBJ2-3; CDR3: CSHATGFSTDTQYF; DNA: TGCAGCCACGCGACAGGATTTAGCACAGATACGCAGTATTTT
size: few; V: TRBV6-6; D: TRBD1; length: 15; J: TRBJ2-5; CDR3: CASSNGQGHKETQYF; DNA: TGTGCCAGCAGTAACGGACAGGGACACAAAGAGACCCAGTACTTC
size: NA; V: TRBV4-3; D: TRBD2; length: 16; J: TRBJ2-1; CDR3: CASSPPIGTSQFEQFF; DNA: TGCGCCAGCAGCCCTCCAATCGGGACTAGCCAGTTTGAGCAGTTCTTC
size: NA; V: TRBV6-6; D: NA; length: 13; J: TRBJ2-7; CDR3: CASSKGYLGEQYF; DNA: TGTGCCAGCAGTAAGGGGTATTTGGGCGAGCAGTACTTC
size: NA; V: TRBV9; D: TRBD2; length: 15; J: TRBJ2-1; CDR3: CASSPPGLADNEQFF; DNA: TGTGCCAGCAGCCCGCCGGGACTAGCGGACAATGAGCAGTTCTTC
size: NA; V: TRBV2; D: NA; length: 13; J: TRBJ2-3; CDR3: CASRMGREDTQYF; DNA: TGTGCCAGCAGAATGGGGCGAGAAGATACGCAGTATTTT
size: few; V: TRBV29-1; D: TRBD1; length: 13; J: TRBJ1-1; CDR3: CSAQGALNTEAFF; DNA: TGCAGCGCACAGGGGGCTTTAAACACTGAAGCTTTCTTT
size: few; V: TRBV28; D: NA; length: 15; J: TRBJ2-7; CDR3: CASSAPSGASYEQYF; DNA: TGTGCCAGCAGTGCACCGTCTGGGGCTTCCTACGAGCAGTACTTC
size: once; V: TRBV29-1; D: NA; length: 12; J: TRBJ1-1; CDR3: CSVRQVYTEAFF; DNA: TGCAGCGTAAGACAAGTGTACACTGAAGCTTTCTTT
size: few; V: TRBV11-1; D: TRBD1; length: 16; J: TRBJ2-2; CDR3: CASSPLYRGNTGELFF; DNA: TGTGCCAGCAGCCCACTCTACAGGGGGAACACCGGGGAGCTGTTTTTT
size: few; V: TRBV28; D: NA; length: 13; J: TRBJ2-3; CDR3: CASSSNAPDTQYF; DNA: TGTGCCAGCAGTTCAAACGCCCCAGATACGCAGTATTTT
size: NA; V: TRBV7-3; D: TRBD2; length: 16; J: TRBJ2-5; CDR3: CASSLLGLAGGETQYF; DNA: TGTGCCAGCAGCTTACTGGGACTAGCGGGGGGAGAGACCCAGTACTTC
size: NA; V: TRBV30; D: NA; length: 15; J: TRBJ2-6; CDR3: CAWSVGDSGANVLTF; DNA: TGTGCCTGGAGTGTAGGGGACTCTGGGGCCAACGTCCTGACTTTC
size: NA; V: TRBV7-9; D: NA; length: 12; J: TRBJ2-1; CDR3: CASSRDSNEQFF; DNA: TGTGCCAGCAGCCGTGACAGTAATGAGCAGTTCTTC
size: NA; V: TRBV6-5; D: NA; length: 14; J: TRBJ2-5; CDR3: CASRWGSTGETQYF; DNA: TGTGCCAGCAGATGGGGGAGTACGGGGGAGACCCAGTACTTC
size: NA; V: TRBV7-8; D: TRBD2; length: 16; J: TRBJ2-3; CDR3: CASSPRAGGQADTQYF; DNA: TGTGCCAGCAGCCCAAGGGCGGGGGGGCAAGCAGATACGCAGTATTTT
size: NA; V: TRBV30; D: TRBD2; length: 16; J: TRBJ2-7; CDR3: CAWGGLAGGRSYEQYF; DNA: TGTGCCTGGGGCGGACTAGCGGGAGGGAGGTCCTACGAGCAGTACTTC
size: few; V: TRBV15; D: TRBD1; length: 15; J: TRBJ1-5; CDR3: CATSTRGQGSRPQHF; DNA: TGTGCCACCAGCACTCGCGGACAGGGGTCTCGGCCCCAGCATTTT
size: few; V: TRBV2; D: TRBD2; length: 16; J: TRBJ2-4; CDR3: CASSELGGSSGNIQYF; DNA: TGTGCCAGCAGTGAACTTGGCGGGAGTAGTGGAAACATTCAGTACTTC
size: NA; V: TRBV23-1; D: NA; length: 16; J: TRBJ2-3; CDR3: CATKTYRAFPLDTQYF; DNA: TGCGCCACTAAAACGTACAGGGCTTTCCCCCTAGATACGCAGTATTTT
size: once; V: TRBV30; D: NA; length: 12; J: TRBJ2-5; CDR3: CAWSVQGETQYF; DNA: TGTGCCTGGAGTGTACAAGGAGAGACCCAGTACTTC
size: NA; V: TRBV2; D: TRBD2; length: 14; J: TRBJ2-1; CDR3: CARGKVAGGNEQFF; DNA: TGTGCCAGGGGGAAGGTAGCGGGAGGCAATGAGCAGTTCTTC
size: few; V: TRBV7-2; D: NA; length: 14; J: TRBJ1-1; CDR3: CASRSTRDLTEAFF; DNA: TGTGCCAGCAGGTCAACGAGGGACCTTACTGAAGCTTTCTTT
size: few; V: TRBV30; D: TRBD2; length: 17; J: TRBJ2-2; CDR3: CAWSVPGLADDTGELFF; DNA: TGTGCCTGGAGTGTACCGGGACTAGCGGATGATACCGGGGAGCTGTTTTTT
size: few; V: TRBV5-1; D: NA; length: 15; J: TRBJ2-2; CDR3: CASSLYGAHTGELFF; DNA: TGCGCCAGCAGCTTGTACGGCGCCCACACCGGGGAGCTGTTTTTT
size: NA; V: TRBV7-2; D: TRBD2; length: 15; J: TRBJ2-5; CDR3: CASSFGLAGGETQYF; DNA: TGTGCCAGCAGCTTCGGACTAGCGGGAGGGGAGACCCAGTACTTC
size: few; V: TRBV30; D: TRBD2; length: 13; J: TRBJ2-5; CDR3: CAWSAGGLETQYF; DNA: TGTGCCTGGAGTGCGGGGGGGTTGGAGACCCAGTACTTC
size: NA; V: TRBV4-1; D: TRBD1; length: 15; J: TRBJ2-3; CDR3: CASSQDGTARDTQYF; DNA: TGCGCCAGCAGCCAAGATGGGACAGCTAGAGATACGCAGTATTTT
size: NA; V: TRBV7-8; D: TRBD1; length: 13; J: TRBJ2-1; CDR3: CAGAQGSYNEQFF; DNA: TGTGCCGGGGCACAGGGGTCCTACAATGAGCAGTTCTTC
size: NA; V: TRBV25-1; D: NA; length: 13; J: TRBJ2-1; CDR3: CASSEYQDNEQFF; DNA: TGTGCCAGCAGTGAATATCAAGACAATGAGCAGTTCTTC
size: few; V: TRBV29-1; D: NA; length: 12; J: TRBJ1-1; CDR3: CSVDLANTEAFF; DNA: TGCAGCGTCGACTTGGCCAACACTGAAGCTTTCTTT
size: NA; V: TRBV6-5; D: NA; length: 13; J: TRBJ1-6; CDR3: CASRQGLGSPLHF; DNA: TGTGCCAGCAGACAGGGTCTAGGGTCACCCCTCCACTTT
size: NA; V: TRBV2; D: TRBD1; length: 13; J: TRBJ1-2; CDR3: CASIRQGTDGYTF; DNA: TGTGCCAGCATACGACAGGGGACAGATGGCTACACCTTC